Presented here are 2 T cell receptor beta chains from one specimen sequenced in a study of blood T cell repertoires in COVID-19. Profiling relied on immunoSEQ multiplex PCR, and the TCRdb table lists in-frame clones only, not all of them. The sample holds approximately 170,000 clones, around 83% seen once. What was sequenced was peripheral blood. These receptor sequences come from a man between 65 and 85 years old who had recovered from COVID-19.

In nucleotides, the CDR3 is TGTGCCAGCAGTTTGACATCAGCAAGGGGGTTAGATACGCAGTATTTT. Amino acid sequence: CASSLTSARGLDTQYF. The rearrangement joins TRBV27 to TRBJ2-3; D is possibly TRBD1 (6 bases). V was shortened by 3 bases and J by 5 bases, with 18 bases between the two germline ends. This CDR3 has 16 amino acids. Germline CDR1 is MNHEY and CDR2 is SMNVEV (reference sequence).

The rearrangement links TRBV9 to TRBJ2-7; TRBD2 agrees at 7 bases. J was trimmed by 5 bases and V by 0 bases; bases with no gene match: 5. The CDR3 runs 14 residues. Germline lookup yields CDR1 SGDLS and CDR2 YYNGEE. CDR3 DNA: TGTGCCAGCAGCGTAGGCGGGAGCTCGAACGAGCAGTACTTC. Amino acid sequence: CASSVGGSSNEQYF.